This section outlines one T cell receptor beta chain sequence together with its context. The antigen is undetermined. PCR involved 60 Vbeta and 13 Jbeta primers. Profiled with immunoSEQ multiplex PCR; TCRdb holds only in-frame clones, not every one. The data hold roughly 230,000 clones, with about nine tenths observed a single time. Between the trimmed V and J ends, which lost 9 bases and 2 bases, there was a span of 11 bases. The CDR3 has 13 residues. The sample is drawn from a study of cytomegalovirus exposure and HLA in healthy donors. Broader study findings: On later analysis, the bulk of CMV-associated TCR beta chains appeared to be HLA-restricted. Rare sequences made up most TCRs, while some public TCRs were found in many donors. Later analysis reportedly placed an Asian-associated ancestry cluster below the approximately 680-donor mean in N-insertions.

This receptor was taken from a girl aged 2-10 years in good health and CMV-seronegative. The rearrangement uses TRBV23-1 and TRBJ2-4; unclear D gene. TRBV23-1 is sorted into the ORF group, with uncertain function. Sequenced: PBMCs. CDR3 sequence (DNA): TGCGCCAGTCAAAGGAGACCCAAAAACATTCAGTACTTC. It is translated as CASQRRPKNIQYF.